The rows below give T cell receptor beta chains drawn from one sample of a study of regulatory T cells in long-lasting Graves disease. From the multiplex PCR reads, TCRdb called clonotypes with MiXCR, one entry per CDR3 protein. The table shows about 460,000 distinct CDR3 sequences, with about 20% occurring only once. Sequencing was performed on peripheral blood mononuclear cells (PBMCs), taken when the disease was refractory, from a patient treated with antithyroid drugs. These receptors were obtained from a female donor with Graves disease. CDR3s include the opening cysteine and the closing phenylalanine or tryptophan. Each record gives: clone size, CDR3 length, D gene, J gene, V gene, CDR3 protein, CDR3 DNA. The D gene is left open where the match is weak. Size is omitted from some rows. Given values are once, few, many or a class for expanded clones.

abundance: .; len: 16; d_gene: TRBD2; j_gene: TRBJ2-7; v_gene: TRBV3-1; CDR3aa: CASSPFRRGTSYEQYF; CDR3nt: TGTGCCAGCAGCCCCTTTCGGCGGGGGACTTCCTACGAGCAGTACTTC
abundance: .; len: 16; d_gene: TRBD2; j_gene: TRBJ2-3; v_gene: TRBV20-1; CDR3aa: CSALFGASGRSDTQYF; CDR3nt: TGCAGTGCTCTTTTCGGGGCTAGCGGGAGAAGTGATACGCAGTATTTT
abundance: .; len: 13; d_gene: .; j_gene: TRBJ1-1; v_gene: TRBV13; CDR3aa: CASSLNLDTEAFF; CDR3nt: TGTGCCAGCAGCTTAAACCTGGACACTGAAGCTTTCTTT
abundance: many; len: 13; d_gene: .; j_gene: TRBJ1-1; v_gene: TRBV29-1; CDR3aa: CSVGRQSNTEAFF; CDR3nt: TGCAGCGTTGGTAGACAGTCAAACACTGAAGCTTTCTTT
abundance: few; len: 11; d_gene: .; j_gene: TRBJ2-7; v_gene: TRBV6-1; CDR3aa: CATASSYEQYF; CDR3nt: TGTGCCACAGCCTCCAGCTACGAGCAGTACTTC
abundance: few; len: 13; d_gene: .; j_gene: TRBJ1-3; v_gene: TRBV6-5; CDR3aa: CASSYSEGTTIYF; CDR3nt: TGTGCCAGCAGTTACTCGGAGGGTACCACCATATATTTT
abundance: few; len: 13; d_gene: .; j_gene: TRBJ1-2; v_gene: TRBV29-1; CDR3aa: CSVDKAVSYGYTF; CDR3nt: TGCAGCGTTGATAAGGCAGTGTCCTATGGCTACACCTTC
abundance: few; len: 12; d_gene: .; j_gene: TRBJ1-1; v_gene: TRBV20-1; CDR3aa: CSARDRQDEAFF; CDR3nt: TGCAGTGCTAGAGATAGACAGGACGAAGCTTTCTTT
abundance: many; len: 11; d_gene: .; j_gene: TRBJ2-5; v_gene: TRBV7-9; CDR3aa: CASSSPETQYF; CDR3nt: TGTGCCAGCAGTTCCCCAGAGACCCAGTACTTC
abundance: .; len: 14; d_gene: TRBD1; j_gene: TRBJ1-1; v_gene: TRBV13; CDR3aa: CASSLEQGADEAFF; CDR3nt: TGTGCCAGCAGCTTAGAACAGGGGGCCGATGAAGCTTTCTTT